The T cell receptor beta chain under discussion was sequenced for a study of T-cell memory formation after mild COVID-19. Findings of the study overall: The study found balanced CD4/CD8 in clones contracting day 15 to 85 and a CD4+ lean in later expanders.

Regarding this clonotype: As yet, its antigen is unknown.

TCRdb called the 5' RACE reads again in MiXCR, with one record for every CDR3 protein. Here the sample spans roughly 300,000 distinct CDR3 sequences, 8% to 10% being singletons. Germline-derived CDR1 and CDR2 are LGHDT and YNNKEL (reference sequence). This CDR3 region has 15 residues. After removal of 2 bases from V and 4 bases from J, the junction contained 8 bases not matched to a gene. The clonotype originates from a man in his late teens or twenties who had mild COVID-19 (a few samples of this study predate the infection). Cell type and time point are not known. The chain uses TRBV3-1 and TRBJ2-7; the match to TRBD2 covers 7 bases. Sequenced sample: PBMCs or a T cell subset sorted from them (not recorded which). The CDR3 region has the DNA TGTGCCAGCAGCCAACATGGGAGGGGAGCGTACGAGCAGTACTTC. Its protein is CASSQHGRGAYEQYF.